Listed below are T cell receptor beta chains from one sample, sequenced in a study of T cells expressing NK-cell markers. TCRdb reworked the 5' RACE reads into one entry per CDR3 protein, no DNA. This table lists 300,000 to 500,000 distinct CDR3 sequences. Material: blood T cells: a sorted CD56 or NKG2C T cell subset, CD4+ or CD8+ T cells, or bulk PBMC T cells (not recorded which). The receptors were gathered from a woman in her forties or fifties in good health. CDR3s include the opening cysteine and the closing phenylalanine or tryptophan. Each record gives: J gene, V gene, CDR3 protein.

>TRBJ1-2|TRBV5-1
CASSSPSDTTINYGYTF
>TRBJ1-4|TRBV7-9
CASSPLDRDNEKLFF
>TRBJ2-7|TRBV10-3
CAISGGSGHYEQYF
>TRBJ2-1|TRBV12-3/TRBV12-4
CASSLRSLAGSEQFF
>TRBJ2-3|TRBV7-6
CASSLTGLAGLTDTQYF
>TRBJ2-3|TRBV12-3/TRBV12-4
CASSLLWGSGGTDTQYF
>TRBJ2-3|TRBV6-5
CASSYAGSTDTQYF
>TRBJ1-2|TRBV4-1
CASSQDHTTGGRLLVDGYTF
>TRBJ2-7|TRBV25-1
CASSEDLGSYEQYF
>TRBJ1-2|TRBV6-6
CASTTRDGGYTF
>TRBJ2-7|TRBV20-1
CSARSRTGWEEQYF
>TRBJ1-4|TRBV11-2
CASSLRGGFLPEKLFF
>TRBJ2-7|TRBV5-1
CASSDWIRYEQYF
>TRBJ2-3|TRBV12-3/TRBV12-4
CASSFPRTGNPDTQYF
>TRBJ2-2|TRBV7-9
CASSSSGLAGATGELFF
>TRBJ2-7|TRBV29-1
CSAHLLVRSSYEQYF
>TRBJ2-3|TRBV7-9
CASRRTANTDTQYF
>TRBJ1-1|TRBV28
CASSLTEQNTEAFF